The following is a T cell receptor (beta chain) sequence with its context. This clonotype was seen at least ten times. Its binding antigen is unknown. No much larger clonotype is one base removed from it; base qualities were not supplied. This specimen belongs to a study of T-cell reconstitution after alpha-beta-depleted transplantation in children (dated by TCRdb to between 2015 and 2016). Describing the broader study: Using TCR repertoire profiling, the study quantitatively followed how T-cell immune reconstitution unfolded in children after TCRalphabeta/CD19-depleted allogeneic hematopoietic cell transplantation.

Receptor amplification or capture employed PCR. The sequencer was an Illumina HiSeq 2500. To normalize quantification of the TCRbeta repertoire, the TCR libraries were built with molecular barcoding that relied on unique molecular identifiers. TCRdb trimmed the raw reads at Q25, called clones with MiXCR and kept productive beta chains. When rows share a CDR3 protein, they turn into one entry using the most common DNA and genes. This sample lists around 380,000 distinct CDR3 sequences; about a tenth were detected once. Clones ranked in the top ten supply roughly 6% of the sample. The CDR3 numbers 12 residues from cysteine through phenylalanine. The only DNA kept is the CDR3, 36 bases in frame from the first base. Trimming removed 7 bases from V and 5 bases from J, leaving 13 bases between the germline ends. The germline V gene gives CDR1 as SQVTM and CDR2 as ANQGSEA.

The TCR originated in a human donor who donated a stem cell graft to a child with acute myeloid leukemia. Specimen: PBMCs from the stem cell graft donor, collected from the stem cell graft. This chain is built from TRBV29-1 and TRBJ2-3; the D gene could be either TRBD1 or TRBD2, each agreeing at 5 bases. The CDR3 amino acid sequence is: CSAARGGDTQYF. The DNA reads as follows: TGCAGCGCCGCGAGGGGCGGAGATACGCAGTATTTT.